This T cell receptor (beta chain) originates from a study of CD8 T cell repertoires and HIV-1 epitope variants. Study summary: T cells were stimulated with Twenty-five Gag and Nef peptides separately.

The table came from immunoSEQ multiplex PCR; TCRdb's copy has only in-frame clones and leaves some out. The sample lists thousands of clones; about 64% were seen once. Overall study results and limits: No clonotypes responded to the TAALDMSHF plasma variant; 4 or 5 recognized KF9, one HW9.

Details on this clone: Its antigen is unknown.

Deletions cut 5 bases from V and 5 bases from J, with 16 bases between. The CDR3 has 15 residues. CDR1 and CDR2 (germline): MDHEN, SYDVKM. The chain joins TRBV28 to TRBJ1-3, with a weak D call TRBD1 (5 bases). This clonotype was obtained from a male donor with HIV. The sequenced sample was cultured CD8+ T cells derived from PBMCs. The CDR3 sequence is CASSPTGVSRNTIYF. In DNA, the CDR3 is TGTGCCAGCAGTCCCACGGGGGTTAGTAGAAACACCATATATTTT. The entire variable domain, with the rest obtained from reference TRBV28 and TRBJ1-3, is as follows: DVKVTQSSRYLVKRTGEKVFLECVQDMDHENMFWYRQDPGLGLRLIYFSYDVKMKEKGDIPEGYSVSREKKERFSLILESASTNQTSMYLCASSPTGVSRNTIYFGEGSWLTVV.